This T cell receptor (beta chain) was observed in a study of Ad26.COV2.S vaccination and SARS-CoV-2 variants. Profiled with immunoSEQ multiplex PCR; TCRdb holds only in-frame clones, not every one. The sample records around 450,000 clones, approximately 90% being singletons. The germline gives CDR1 SGDLS, CDR2 YYNGEE. The CDR3 is 15 amino acids. V was cut by 0 bases and J by 7 bases, with 16 bases left in between. As to this clone: Its specificity is unknown.

The study's findings and limits: Vaccine recipients surpassed placebo recipients in spike-specific TCR breadth. CD8+ and CD4+ T cells specific for spike reportedly responded with substantial breadth after vaccination.

The treatment here: roughly 18 received Ad26.COV2.S at low or high dose, single or two shots; five or six received placebo; per-sample allocation not given. All samples were drawn on day 63, counting from the first vaccine or placebo injection. The chain carries TRBV9 and TRBJ2-5; D possibly uses TRBD1 or TRBD2 (5 bases each). The clonotype comes from a person aged 18-60 years who received the Ad26.COV2.S COVID-19 vaccine or a placebo. The starting material was peripheral blood, obtained in a trial of Ad26.COV2.S vaccine versus placebo. This CDR3 is CASSVDPGPPGTQYF. The CDR3 nucleotides are TGTGCCAGCAGCGTAGACCCGGGACCCCCGGGGACCCAGTACTTC.